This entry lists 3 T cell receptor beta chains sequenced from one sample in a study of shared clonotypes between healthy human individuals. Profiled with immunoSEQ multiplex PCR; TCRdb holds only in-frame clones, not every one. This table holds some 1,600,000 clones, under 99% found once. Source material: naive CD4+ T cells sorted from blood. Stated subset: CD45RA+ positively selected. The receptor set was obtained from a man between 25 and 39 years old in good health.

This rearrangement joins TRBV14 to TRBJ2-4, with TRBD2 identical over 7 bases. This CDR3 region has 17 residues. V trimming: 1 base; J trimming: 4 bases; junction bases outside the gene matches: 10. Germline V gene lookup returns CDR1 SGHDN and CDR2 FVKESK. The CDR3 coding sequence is TGTGCCAGCAGCCAAGTCACCGGGGGGACTCTTAAAAACATTCAGTACTTC. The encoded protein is CASSQVTGGTLKNIQYF.

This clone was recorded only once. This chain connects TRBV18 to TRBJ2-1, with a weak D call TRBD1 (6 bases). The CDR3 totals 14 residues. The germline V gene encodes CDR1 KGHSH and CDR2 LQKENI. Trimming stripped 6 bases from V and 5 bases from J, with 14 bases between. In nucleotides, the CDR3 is TGTGCCAGCTCTAGAACAGGGCTCAACAATGAGCAGTTCTTC. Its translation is CASSRTGLNNEQFF.

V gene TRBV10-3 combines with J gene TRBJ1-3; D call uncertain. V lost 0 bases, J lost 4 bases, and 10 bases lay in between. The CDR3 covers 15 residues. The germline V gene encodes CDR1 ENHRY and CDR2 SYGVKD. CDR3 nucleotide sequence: TGTGCCATCAGTGAGTCGACCTTAATGGGAAACACCATATATTTT. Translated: CAISESTLMGNTIYF.